One and the same sample provided the 11 T cell receptor beta chains below, sequenced in a study of Ad26.COV2.S vaccination and SARS-CoV-2 variants. This sample's treatment: about 20 received Ad26.COV2.S at low or high dose, single or two shots; roughly five received placebo; per-sample allocation not given. Material that was analyzed had been drawn on day 63 after the first vaccine or placebo injection. Clones were sequenced by immunoSEQ multiplex PCR, and TCRdb holds only the in-frame ones, with some missing. The top ten clones hold roughly 4.3% of a sample with over 400,000 clones, 90% of them seen once. The sample here was peripheral blood, taken in a trial of Ad26.COV2.S vaccine versus placebo. The receptors stem from a person aged 18-65 years who received the Ad26.COV2.S COVID-19 vaccine or a placebo.

The chain carries TRBV5-6 and TRBJ2-5; D is ambiguous. Germline V gene sequence: CDR1 SGHDT, CDR2 YYEEEE. V dropped 5 bases and J dropped 5 bases, with 10 bases sitting between them. There are 12 residues in the CDR3. Here the CDR3 reads CASSRGGETQYF. The CDR3 coding sequence is TGTGCCAGCAGTCGTGGTGGGGAGACCCAGTACTTC.

The chain recombines TRBV5-1 with TRBJ1-4; tentative D call: TRBD1 (5 bases). V dropped 1 base and J dropped 7 bases, with 14 bases sitting between them. The length of the CDR3 is 15 residues. Germline loops: CDR1 SGHRS, CDR2 YFSETQ. The CDR3 nucleotides read TGCGCCAGCAGCTTGCAGGGTGATCGCGGTGAAAAACTGTTTTTT. This codes for CASSLQGDRGEKLFF.

The CDR3, as DNA: TGTGCCAGCAGCTTAATAGGGGACTCCTACAATGAGCAGTTCTTC. It is translated as CASSLIGDSYNEQFF. The chain links TRBV5-5 to TRBJ2-1; tentatively, D is TRBD1 (5 bases). CDR1 SGHKS and CDR2 YYEKEE come from the germline V gene (reference sequence). The CDR3 contains 15 residues. V was trimmed by 2 bases and J by 0 bases, leaving 9 bases between them.

J is TRBJ2-1 and V is TRBV5-1; D call uncertain. The CDR3 has 11 amino acids. Germline-derived CDR1 and CDR2 are SGHRS and YFSETQ. Trimming took off 4 bases at V and 7 bases at J, with 6 bases between the two ends. The CDR3 loop is CASSRNNEQFF. Here the CDR3 DNA reads TGCGCCAGCAGCAGAAATAATGAGCAGTTCTTC.

This clone appeared once. This chain uses TRBV24-1 with TRBJ2-1; D might be TRBD2 (5 bases). Per germline, CDR1 KGHDR and CDR2 SFDVKD. V lost 0 bases to trimming and J lost 6 bases, with 14 bases between them. There are 16 residues in the CDR3. This chain's CDR3 is CATSDLPGRAANEQFF. The CDR3 DNA reads TGTGCCACCAGTGATTTGCCGGGGAGAGCGGCCAATGAGCAGTTCTTC.

The chain has TRBV29-1 and TRBJ2-1; no clear D. This CDR3 has 14 amino acids. In germline, CDR1 is SQVTM, CDR2 ANQGSEA. The V and J ends lost 4 bases and 7 bases respectively, with 17 bases between them. CDR3 region: CSVGWVGFMNEQFF. CDR3 nucleotides: TGCAGCGTTGGTTGGGTAGGGTTTATGAATGAGCAGTTCTTC.

V and J are TRBV15 and TRBJ2-5, with D maybe TRBD2 (5 bases). There are 14 residues in the CDR3. Trimming pared 0 bases from V and 7 bases from J, leaving 12 bases between. Germline lookup yields CDR1 LNHNV and CDR2 YYDKDF (reference sequence). The CDR3 nucleotides are TGTGCCACCAGCAGAGATGCGGCGGGTGGGACCCAGTACTTC. Translating it yields CATSRDAAGGTQYF.

J is TRBJ1-4 and V is TRBV11-2; a weak D match, TRBD1 (6 bases). Per the germline V gene, CDR1 is SGHAT and CDR2 is FQNNGV. Trimming removed 5 bases from V and 10 bases from J, with 8 bases in between. The CDR3 spans 11 residues. The CDR3 loop reads CASSLGGKLFF. The CDR3 region has the DNA TGTGCCAGCAGCCTAGGGGGAAAACTGTTTTTT.

This sequence joins TRBV27 and TRBJ1-2; 8 nucleotides agree with TRBD1. Trimming at V came to 2 bases and at J to 4 bases, leaving 3 bases not matched to a gene. CDR1 and CDR2 from the germline V gene are MNHEY and SMNVEV (reference sequence). This CDR3 region has 14 residues. The CDR3 DNA reads as TGTGCCAGCAGTTTAGGGCAGGGGGCCTATGGCTACACCTTC. It is translated as CASSLGQGAYGYTF.

V gene TRBV7-3 combines with J gene TRBJ2-6; no clear D. The CDR3 extends over 16 amino acids. Germline V gene lookup returns CDR1 SGHTA and CDR2 FQGTGA. Between the trimmed V and J ends, which lost 1 base and 4 bases, there was a span of 11 bases. The CDR3 bases are TGTGCCAGCAGCTTAAACACCTTTGGAGGGGCCAACGTCCTGACTTTC. Residues: CASSLNTFGGANVLTF.

V usage is TRBV27 and J usage is TRBJ2-2; D may match TRBD1 or TRBD2 (5 bases each). The CDR3 runs 16 residues. V lost 4 bases, J lost 6 bases, and 18 bases lay in between. CDR1 is MNHEY and CDR2 is SMNVEV in the germline V gene (reference sequence). The CDR3 loop reads CASSSPRDMGAGELFF. In nucleotides, the CDR3 is TGTGCCAGCAGTTCCCCCAGGGATATGGGAGCCGGGGAGCTGTTTTTT.